This TCR beta chain originates from a study of shared clonotypes between healthy human individuals. Overall study: Researchers assigned three CD4 naive, three CD4 memory, two CD8 naive and one CD8 memory plate to each donor.

Sequencing used immunoSEQ multiplex PCR; TCRdb keeps in-frame clones, though not all of them. Here the sample spans approximately 2.5 million clones, approximately 92% being singletons. Findings and limits, study-wide: With few donors, the genetic and exposure-history diversity represented was limited. Tissues were not sampled, only blood, and their repertoires likely differ.

Concerning this clone itself: Its antigen is as yet unknown.

Looked up from germline, CDR1 is MGHRA and CDR2 is YSYEKL. V lost 1 base to trimming and J lost 5 bases, with 8 bases between them. This CDR3 region has 13 residues. Adults of Caucasian background living in Nashville, Tennessee made up all donors. The V call is TRBV4-1, the J call TRBJ2-5; no firm D call. The clonotype originates from a man younger than 35 in good health. Material for sequencing was naive CD4+ T cells sorted from blood. As to subset: CD45RA+ positively selected. The CDR3 protein is CASSQVQLETQYF. CDR3 bases: TGCGCCAGCAGCCAAGTACAGTTGGAGACCCAGTACTTC.